This TCR beta chain was profiled in a study of radiation and T cells in renal cell carcinoma. Across the whole study: Nephrectomy followed 15 Gy stereotactic body radiation by 4 weeks.

V lost 2 bases and J 2 bases, leaving 12 bases between the germline ends. This CDR3 comprises 15 residues. Looked up from germline, CDR1 is SGHVS and CDR2 is FQNEAQ. In this sample, this clone turned up a few times. Antigen specificity is unknown. The time point was: baseline pretreatment blood. Treatment reported: 15 Gy SBRT to primary tumor, nephrectomy 4 weeks later. The patient's renal cell carcinoma had clear cell pathology. Produced via immunoSEQ multiplex PCR; TCRdb's table is partial and in-frame only. The sample records tens of thousands of clones, about four fifths being singletons. Study-level results: From baseline, blood top tumor clonotypes peaked at 2 weeks post-radiation.

The clonotype comes from a man aged 60-69 years with renal cell carcinoma. The sample consisted of blood, taken from a patient whose treatment included radiotherapy and nephrectomy. The chain links TRBV7-8 to TRBJ2-5; D unclear. CDR3 region: CASSLSRGPQETQYF. The CDR3 nucleotides are TGTGCCAGCAGCTTATCTCGCGGACCGCAAGAGACCCAGTACTTC.